A single TCR beta chain is shown here with its context. This specimen comes from a study of preoperative IRX-2 immunotherapy in early breast cancer. This table comes from immunoSEQ multiplex PCR, and its TCRdb copy is limited to in-frame clones, with some not included. The repertoire holds 25,000 to 35,000 clones, with approximately 83% as singletons. This CDR3 comprises 15 residues. The germline V gene has CDR1 SGHNT and CDR2 YENEEA. The V gene lost 5 bases and the J gene lost 4 bases, with 17 bases spanning the gap. Noted treatment: preoperative locoregional IRX-2 cytokine immunotherapy. The biological material was taken from a patient treated with IRX-2 immunotherapy. The clonotype originates from a human donor with breast cancer. J is TRBJ1-2 and V is TRBV11-3, with unresolved D. The CDR3 DNA reads TGTGCCAGCAGCCGGTCGGGCAGTTCATCCTATGGCTACACCTTC. The encoded protein is CASSRSGSSSYGYTF.